The entry below gives a single T cell receptor (beta chain) sequence along with its context. Antigen unknown. CDR3 length equals 15 residues. The V gene lost 6 bases and the J gene lost 4 bases, with 16 bases spanning the gap. Germline V gene lookup returns CDR1 MNHNS and CDR2 SASEGT. The sample comes from a study of PD-1 blockade in mismatch repair-deficient tumors. The overall study: Enrolled about 2012-2016, patients had progressing, pretreated mismatch repair-deficient cancers of 12 types.

Study conclusions and caveats: Tumor-resident clones, often absent from pretreatment blood, expanded after pembrolizumab and then contracted.

PCR or immunohistochemistry showed mismatch repair deficiency in every enrolled patient. The TCR-sequenced patients were three responders to pembrolizumab. The assay was immunoSEQ multiplex PCR, and TCRdb's table has in-frame clones only and misses some. This sample has about 67,000 clones, with around four fifths found just once. The sample was peripheral blood, taken 2 weeks after starting pembrolizumab. This clonotype was sampled from an adult with mismatch repair-deficient cancer. The gene calls are TRBV6-1 and TRBJ1-3, with D maybe TRBD1 (5 bases). The CDR3: CASSPIGGGGNTIYF. CDR3 nucleotides: TGTGCCAGCAGCCCCATCGGGGGAGGAGGAAACACCATATATTTT.